Given below is one T cell receptor (beta chain) in context. The data originate from a study of cytomegalovirus exposure and HLA in healthy donors. The PCR had 60 Vbeta and 13 Jbeta primers. Profiled with immunoSEQ multiplex PCR; TCRdb holds only in-frame clones, not every one. The sample consists of roughly 86,000 clones, about three quarters of them appearing once. The TCR comes from a man in his 60s in good health and CMV-seronegative. Sequenced: PBMCs.

The CDR3 reads CASSLALGGEKLFF. The CDR3 coding sequence is TGTGCCAGCAGCTTAGCTTTGGGGGGTGAAAAACTGTTTTTT. The chain is built from TRBV7-2 and TRBJ1-4, with D possibly TRBD1 on 5 matching bases. Germline V lookup: CDR1 SGHTA, CDR2 FQGNSA. The CDR3 consists of 14 residues. V lost 0 bases, J lost 7 bases, and 9 bases lay in between. Together with reference TRBV7-2 and TRBJ1-4, the CDR3 gives the full variable domain: GAGVSQSPSNKVTEKGKDVELRCDPISGHTALYWYRQSLGQGLEFLIYFQGNSAPDKSGLPSDRFSAERTGGSVSTLTIQRTQQEDSAVYLCASSLALGGEKLFFGSGTQLSVL.